This TCR beta chain was identified in a study of identical twins. Study-wide results and limits: Researchers reported weaker excess twin sharing in beta out-of-frame sequences. Clonotypes of the beta chain that were abundant in cord blood carried fewer insertions (memory repertoires showed none).

TCRdb re-called the 5' RACE reads with MiXCR, one entry per CDR3 protein. Counted here are some 320,000 distinct CDR3 sequences, 9% to 15% occurring once; the ten biggest clones make up around 6.9%. The germline V gene has CDR1 MNHEY and CDR2 SMNVEV (reference sequence). V lost 3 bases, J lost 9 bases, and 10 bases lay in between. The CDR3 length is 12 residues. Comments on this clonotype: Its antigen is undetermined.

The data also belong to a second study, concerning yellow fever vaccine responses in identical twins.

The TCR comes from a woman younger than 35 in good health. Sequencing input: CD8+ T cells sorted from blood. This chain links TRBV27 with TRBJ2-3, with a possible D match to TRBD1 (5 bases). CDR3 region: CASSFDRGTQYF. In DNA, the CDR3 is TGTGCCAGCAGTTTTGATAGGGGAACGCAGTATTTT.